This T cell receptor (beta chain) was sequenced for a study of T cell responses to AZD1222 COVID-19 vaccine. CDR3 length: 15 residues. Germline CDR1 MDHEN, CDR2 SYDVKM. V was pared by 1 base and J by 6 bases, with 5 bases of the junction left unmatched. Using immunoSEQ multiplex PCR, the repertoire was profiled, and TCRdb retains in-frame clones only, with some absent. Among about 100,000 clones listed, more than 75% were seen once. This sequence joins TRBV28 and TRBJ1-5; 8 bases map to TRBD1. The sample consisted of peripheral blood, taken on day 0 of AZD1222 vaccination. This receptor was obtained from an adult in good health. As DNA, the CDR3 is TGTGCCAGCAGTTTATTGTTCCAGGGGGCTCAGCCCCAGCATTTT. It yields the protein CASSLLFQGAQPQHF.